The entry below describes one T cell receptor beta chain. The antigen is undetermined. Primers: 52 TRBV forward and 13 TRBJ reverse. The method was immunoSEQ multiplex PCR; TCRdb's version includes in-frame clones alone and lacks a portion of them. Of about 17,000 clones listed, 75% to 85% were seen once; the top ten hold approximately 8%. The record originates from a study of regulatory T cells. The J segment lost 9 bases and the V segment lost 4 bases, leaving 8 bases of the junction unmatched. Germline lookup yields CDR1 MDHEN and CDR2 SYDVKM. The CDR3 length is 16 residues. Study-wide findings and caveats: Hydrophobic residues at CDR3 positions 6 and 7 were enriched in conventional CD4+ T cells of CD3G-deficient patients. Regulatory T cells showed the strongest V-J pair restriction and V/J gene skewing among patient repertoires.

Sequencing input: conventional CD4+ T cells sorted from blood. The chain recombines TRBV28 with TRBJ2-1; the match to TRBD2 covers 14 bases. The sequence was obtained from a person aged 30 to 39 with CD3G deficiency. CDR3 amino acids: CASSSGTSGGLGEQFF. The CDR3 DNA follows: TGTGCCAGCAGTTCTGGGACTAGCGGGGGTTTGGGTGAGCAGTTCTTC.